Presented here are 19 T cell receptor beta chains from one specimen sequenced in a study of T cells in tumors and immune-related adverse events. Sequenced by immunoSEQ multiplex PCR; TCRdb stores in-frame clones only, minus some. Among tens of thousands of clones listed, around nine tenths were seen once. The input for sequencing was lymph node tissue, taken from a patient treated with anti-PD-1 therapy. These receptors were obtained from a female donor with metastatic renal cell carcinoma.

In its sample, this clone was seen once. The rearrangement uses TRBV29-1 and TRBJ2-7, with 8 bases fitting TRBD1. In germline, CDR1 is SQVTM, CDR2 ANQGSEA. With 6 bases clipped from V and 3 bases from J, the junction kept 10 bases outside the gene matches. The CDR3 sequence is 14 residues long. CDR3 bases: TGCAGCGTAAGAACCCGGGACAGGAACTACGAGCAGTACTTC. Translated: CSVRTRDRNYEQYF.

The chain has TRBV7-7 and TRBJ2-1, with a tentative D call TRBD2 (5 bases). The CDR3 is 13 residues long. Germline V gene data show CDR1 as SSHAT and CDR2 as FNYEAQ (reference sequence). V was clipped by 3 bases and J by 7 bases, with 10 bases between them. The DNA for the CDR3 is TGTGCCAGCAGCTTGTCGGGGTCGAATGAGCAGTTCTTC. Its translation: CASSLSGSNEQFF.

V usage is TRBV5-4 and J usage is TRBJ2-2, with D possibly matching TRBD2 (5 bases). Germline lookup yields CDR1 SGHNT and CDR2 YYREEE (reference sequence). V lost 1 base, J lost 6 bases, and 10 bases lay in between. The length of the CDR3 is 14 residues. In nucleotides, the CDR3 is TGTGCCAGCAGCTTGCGGGGTGGGCCCGGGGAGCTGTTTTTT. Its translation is CASSLRGGPGELFF.

The chain uses TRBV19 and TRBJ1-2; D is possibly TRBD1 (5 bases). The CDR3 length is 12 residues. Trimming removed 6 bases from V and 7 bases from J, with 12 bases in between. CDR1 LNHDA and CDR2 SQIVND come from the germline V gene (reference sequence). The CDR3 here is CASRKGSGGYTF. The CDR3, as DNA: TGTGCCAGTAGGAAGGGGTCGGGTGGCTACACCTTC.

A remark on this clone: At one boundary the junction diverges from the germline segment, which might be a read error. The CDR3 protein is CASSQAPGRGSEKLFF. The CDR3 nucleotides read TGTGCCAGCAGTCAAGCCCCAGGGAGGGGGTCCGAAAAACTGTTTTTT. The V gene is TRBV14, the J gene TRBJ1-4, with a possible D match to TRBD1 (6 bases). There are 16 residues in the CDR3. Germline lookup yields CDR1 SGHDN and CDR2 FVKESK.

The V gene is TRBV7-6, the J gene TRBJ1-6; D possibly corresponds to TRBD1 (5 bases). This CDR3 has 13 amino acids. With 6 bases removed from V and 11 bases from J, the gap between germline ends came to 14 bases. Germline loops: CDR1 SGHVS, CDR2 FNYEAQ. In DNA form, the CDR3 reads TGTGCCAGCAGACAGTACGACAGCACACCCCTCCACTTT. Protein product: CASRQYDSTPLHF.

CDR3 loop: CASTVLAGDYEQYF. Here the CDR3 DNA reads TGTGCCAGCACCGTACTAGCGGGGGACTACGAGCAGTACTTC. The chain combines TRBV7-2 with TRBJ2-7, with 11 positions matching TRBD2. This CDR3 has 14 residues. The V and J ends lost 7 bases and 3 bases, in that order; junction bases with no gene match: 5. The germline gives CDR1 SGHTA, CDR2 FQGNSA.

The V and J genes are TRBV28 and TRBJ2-3, with a tentative D call TRBD1 (6 bases). The germline gives CDR1 MDHEN, CDR2 SYDVKM. This CDR3 has 15 residues. The V gene lost 3 bases and the J gene lost 0 bases, with 10 bases spanning the gap. The CDR3 nucleotides are TGTGCCAGCAGTTTCCGACAGGATAGCACAGATACGCAGTATTTT. Protein sequence: CASSFRQDSTDTQYF.

J is TRBJ2-2 and V is TRBV6-1; TRBD2 aligns across 8 bases. CDR1 and CDR2 (germline): MNHNS, SASEGT. Trimming removed 2 bases from V and 5 bases from J; junction bases left unmatched: 10. This CDR3 has 17 amino acids. CDR3 nucleotide sequence: TGTGCCAGCAGTGAAAGATCGGGACTAGACATAACCGGGGAGCTGTTTTTT. Residues: CASSERSGLDITGELFF.

The gene calls are TRBV6-6 and TRBJ1-2; D is unclear. The CDR3 has 13 amino acids. From germline, CDR1 is MNHNY and CDR2 SVGAGI (reference sequence). With 7 bases removed from V and 8 bases from J, the gap between germline ends came to 17 bases. CDR3 residues: CASTPEGSRGYTF. CDR3 in DNA: TGTGCCAGCACCCCCGAGGGCTCACGCGGCTACACCTTC.

The chain employs TRBV5-4 and TRBJ1-2; D uncertain. Trimming removed 3 bases from V and 4 bases from J, with 7 bases in between. There are 12 residues in the CDR3. In germline, CDR1 is SGHNT, CDR2 YYREEE (reference sequence). CDR3 in DNA: TGTGCCAGCAGCTCGAACAGCTATGGCTACACCTTC. This gives the protein CASSSNSYGYTF.

The CDR3 loop is CASSLGQGIDEQYF. The DNA of the CDR3 is TGTGCCAGCAGCTTGGGACAGGGGATCGACGAGCAGTACTTC. The V gene is TRBV5-6, the J gene TRBJ2-7, with TRBD1 identical over 8 bases. The V segment lost 0 bases and the J segment 5 bases; nucleotides outside the gene matches: 4. The CDR3 is 14 residues long. Germline CDR1 SGHDT, CDR2 YYEEEE.

This chain links TRBV19 with TRBJ2-7, with D possibly being TRBD2 (6 bases). Per germline, CDR1 LNHDA and CDR2 SQIVND (reference sequence). The V end lost 4 bases, the J end lost 3 bases, and 13 bases lay between the germline ends. CDR3 length: 14 residues. The CDR3 DNA is TGTGCCAGTAGTAAGGGTGGAGGGAGCTACGAGCAGTACTTC. The encoded protein is CASSKGGGSYEQYF.

V is TRBV4-3 and J is TRBJ2-1, with no clear D. CDR1 and CDR2 (germline): LGHNA, YSLEER. The CDR3 is 16 amino acids. V was trimmed by 1 base and J by 3 bases, leaving 13 bases between them. The CDR3 loop is CASSQALGRHYNEQFF. The CDR3 bases are TGCGCCAGCAGCCAAGCATTGGGCAGGCACTACAATGAGCAGTTCTTC.

The rearrangement links TRBV29-1 to TRBJ2-7; 8 nucleotides align to TRBD2. Unmatched junction bases numbered 9, after V lost 7 bases and J lost 1 base. The CDR3 is 14 amino acids. Per germline, CDR1 SQVTM and CDR2 ANQGSEA. The CDR3 coding sequence is TGCAGCGCCATTACTAGCGGCCATTCCTACGAGCAGTACTTC. It encodes CSAITSGHSYEQYF.

The table lists this clone with a few counts. The V call is TRBV12-5, the J call TRBJ2-3, with D tentatively TRBD2 (6 bases). This CDR3 comprises 13 residues. Germline loops: CDR1 LGHNT, CDR2 FRNRAP. The V end was cut by 3 bases, the J end by 8 bases, with 12 bases between. The CDR3 DNA is TGTGCTAGTGGTTTCGCCCCCGGGGGTACGCAGTATTTT. It is translated as CASGFAPGGTQYF.

CDR3: CASSFYDNGQGVNDYGYTF. In DNA form, the CDR3 reads TGTGCCAGCAGCTTCTATGATAATGGACAGGGGGTAAATGACTATGGCTACACCTTC. The chain recombines TRBV7-6 with TRBJ1-2; the match to TRBD1 covers 10 bases. The CDR3 is made up of 19 amino acids. Germline V gene data show CDR1 as SGHVS and CDR2 as FNYEAQ. The trim removed 3 bases at V and 3 bases at J, leaving 16 bases unmatched.

The V gene is TRBV20-1, the J gene TRBJ2-3; D gene ambiguous. The ends were cut back, 3 bases at V and 4 bases at J, with 5 bases in the middle. CDR1 and CDR2 from the germline V gene are DFQATT and SNEGSKA (reference sequence). The CDR3 is 11 amino acids. CDR3 residues: CSARISDTQYF. CDR3 sequence (DNA): TGCAGTGCTAGGATTTCAGATACGCAGTATTTT.

This chain links TRBV28 with TRBJ2-1; D gene unclear. The ends were cut back, 5 bases at V and 2 bases at J, with 10 bases in the middle. The CDR3 contains 14 residues. Germline CDR1 reads MDHEN; CDR2 reads SYDVKM. The CDR3 DNA sequence: TGTGCCAGCAGTCTCCTAGAAGCCTACAATGAGCAGTTCTTC. It encodes CASSLLEAYNEQFF.